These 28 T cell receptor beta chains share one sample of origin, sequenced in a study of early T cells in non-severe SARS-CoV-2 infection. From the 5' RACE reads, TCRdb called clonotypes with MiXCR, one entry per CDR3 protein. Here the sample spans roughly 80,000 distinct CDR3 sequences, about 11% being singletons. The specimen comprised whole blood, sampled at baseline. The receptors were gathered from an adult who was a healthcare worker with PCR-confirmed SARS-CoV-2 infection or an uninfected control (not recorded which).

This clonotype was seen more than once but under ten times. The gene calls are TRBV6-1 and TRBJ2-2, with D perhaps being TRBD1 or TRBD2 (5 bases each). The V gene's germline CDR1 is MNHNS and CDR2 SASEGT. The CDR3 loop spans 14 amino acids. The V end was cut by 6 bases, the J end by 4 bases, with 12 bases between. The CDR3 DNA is TGTGCCAGCAGCACCGGGACCATCACCGGGGAGCTGTTTTTT. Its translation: CASSTGTITGELFF.

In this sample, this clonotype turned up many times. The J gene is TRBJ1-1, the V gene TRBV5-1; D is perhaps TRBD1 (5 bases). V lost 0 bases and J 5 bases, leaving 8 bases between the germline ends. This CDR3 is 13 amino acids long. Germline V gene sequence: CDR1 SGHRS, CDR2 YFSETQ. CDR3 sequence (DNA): TGCGCCAGCAGCTTGGGGGGGTCTACTGAAGCTTTCTTT. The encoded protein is CASSLGGSTEAFF.

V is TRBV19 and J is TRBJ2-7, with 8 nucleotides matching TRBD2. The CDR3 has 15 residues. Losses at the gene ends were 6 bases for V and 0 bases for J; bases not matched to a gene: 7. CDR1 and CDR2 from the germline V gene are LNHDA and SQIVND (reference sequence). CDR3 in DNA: TGTGCCAGTAGCCGAGCGGGGGCAAGCTCCTACGAGCAGTACTTC. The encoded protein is CASSRAGASSYEQYF.

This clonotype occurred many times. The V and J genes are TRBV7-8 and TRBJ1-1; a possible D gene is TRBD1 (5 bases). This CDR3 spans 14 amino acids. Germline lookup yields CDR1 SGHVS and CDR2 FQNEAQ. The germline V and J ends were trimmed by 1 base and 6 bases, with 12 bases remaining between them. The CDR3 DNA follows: TGTGCCAGCAGCTTAGGAGGGGTCATGGCTGAAGCTTTCTTT. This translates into CASSLGGVMAEAFF.

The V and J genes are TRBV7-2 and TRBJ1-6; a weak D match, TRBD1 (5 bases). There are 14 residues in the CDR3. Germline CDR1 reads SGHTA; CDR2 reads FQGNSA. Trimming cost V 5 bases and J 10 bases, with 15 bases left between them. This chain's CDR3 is CASSPGLLGSPLHF. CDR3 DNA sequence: TGTGCCAGCAGCCCAGGGCTTCTGGGATCACCCCTCCACTTT.

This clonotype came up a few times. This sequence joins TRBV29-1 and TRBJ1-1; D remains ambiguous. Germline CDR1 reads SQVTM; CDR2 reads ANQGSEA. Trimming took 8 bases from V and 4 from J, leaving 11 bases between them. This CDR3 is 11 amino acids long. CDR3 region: CSSWLGTEAFF. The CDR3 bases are TGCAGCTCGTGGCTAGGCACTGAAGCTTTCTTT.

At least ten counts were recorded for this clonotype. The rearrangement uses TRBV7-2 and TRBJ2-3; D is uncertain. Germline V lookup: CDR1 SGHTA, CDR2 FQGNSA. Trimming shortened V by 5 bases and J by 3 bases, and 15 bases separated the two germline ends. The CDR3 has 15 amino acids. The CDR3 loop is CASSTTPIQTDTQYF. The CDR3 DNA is TGTGCCAGCAGCACCACGCCAATCCAAACAGATACGCAGTATTTT.

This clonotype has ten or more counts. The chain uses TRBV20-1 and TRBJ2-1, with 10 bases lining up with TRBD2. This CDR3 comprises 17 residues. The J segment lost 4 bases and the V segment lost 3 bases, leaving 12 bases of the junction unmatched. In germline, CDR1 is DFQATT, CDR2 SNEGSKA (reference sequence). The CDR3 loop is CSARPILAGRIYNEQFF. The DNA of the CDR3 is TGCAGTGCTAGGCCGATACTAGCGGGGAGGATATACAATGAGCAGTTCTTC.

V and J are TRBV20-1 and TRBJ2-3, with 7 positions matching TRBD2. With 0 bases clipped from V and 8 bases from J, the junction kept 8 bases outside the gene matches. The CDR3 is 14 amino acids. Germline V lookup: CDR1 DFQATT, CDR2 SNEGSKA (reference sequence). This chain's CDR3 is CSARESGTEGTQYF. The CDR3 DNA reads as TGCAGTGCTAGAGAGAGCGGGACTGAGGGTACGCAGTATTTT.

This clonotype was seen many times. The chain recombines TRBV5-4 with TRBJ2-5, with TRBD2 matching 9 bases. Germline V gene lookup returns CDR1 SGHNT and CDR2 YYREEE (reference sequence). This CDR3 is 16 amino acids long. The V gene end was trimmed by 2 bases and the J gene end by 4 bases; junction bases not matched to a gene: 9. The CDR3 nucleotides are TGTGCCAGCAGCTTACAAAGCGGGGGGATGGGAGAGACCCAGTACTTC. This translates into CASSLQSGGMGETQYF. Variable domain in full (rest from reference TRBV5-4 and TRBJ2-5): ETGVTQSPTHLIKTRGQQVTLRCSSQSGHNTVSWYQQALGQGPQFIFQYYREEENGRGNFPPRFSGLQFPNYSSELNVNALELDDSALYLCASSLQSGGMGETQYFGPGTRLLVL.

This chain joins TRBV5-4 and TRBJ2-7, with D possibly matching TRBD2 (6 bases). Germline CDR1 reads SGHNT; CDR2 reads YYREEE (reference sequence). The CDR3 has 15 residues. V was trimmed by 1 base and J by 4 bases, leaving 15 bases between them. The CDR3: CASSLNAGSAYEQYF. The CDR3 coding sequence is TGTGCCAGCAGCTTGAATGCCGGGAGTGCGTACGAGCAGTACTTC.

This CDR3 is CASSYDRHVLLHF. The DNA of the CDR3 is TGTGCCAGCAGTTATGATCGCCATGTTTTACTCCACTTT. The J gene is TRBJ1-6, the V gene TRBV6-2 or TRBV6-3; D call uncertain. The CDR3 runs 13 residues. V lost 3 bases to trimming and J lost 16 bases, with 16 bases between them. Germline CDR1 is MNHEY and CDR2 is SVGEGT.

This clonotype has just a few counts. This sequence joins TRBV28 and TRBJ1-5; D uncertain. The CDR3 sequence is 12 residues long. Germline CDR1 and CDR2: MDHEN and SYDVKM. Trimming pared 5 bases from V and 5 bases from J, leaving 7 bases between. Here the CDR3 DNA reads TGTGCCAGCAGTCTCCTTTATCAGCCCCAGCATTTT. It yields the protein CASSLLYQPQHF.

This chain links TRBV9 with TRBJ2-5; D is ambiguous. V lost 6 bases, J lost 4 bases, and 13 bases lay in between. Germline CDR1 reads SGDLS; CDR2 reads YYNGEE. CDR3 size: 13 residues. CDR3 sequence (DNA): TGTGCCAGCACGGTCGTTCGGCGAGAGACCCAGTACTTC. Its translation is CASTVVRRETQYF.

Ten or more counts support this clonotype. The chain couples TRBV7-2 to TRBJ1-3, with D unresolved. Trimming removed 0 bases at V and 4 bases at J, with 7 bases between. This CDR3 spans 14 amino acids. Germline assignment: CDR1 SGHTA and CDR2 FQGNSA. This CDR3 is CASSLALGGNTIYF. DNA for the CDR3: TGTGCCAGCAGCTTAGCTCTGGGCGGAAACACCATATATTTT. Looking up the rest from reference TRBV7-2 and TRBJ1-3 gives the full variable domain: GAGVSQSPSNKVTEKGKDVELRCDPISGHTALYWYRQSLGQGLEFLIYFQGNSAPDKSGLPSDRFSAERTGGSVSTLTIQRTQQEDSAVYLCASSLALGGNTIYFGEGSWLTVV.

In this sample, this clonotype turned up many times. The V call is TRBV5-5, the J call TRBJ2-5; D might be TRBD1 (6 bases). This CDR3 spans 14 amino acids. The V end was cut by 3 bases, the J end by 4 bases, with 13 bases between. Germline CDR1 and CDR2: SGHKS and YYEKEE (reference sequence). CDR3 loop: CASSSVHRVETQYF. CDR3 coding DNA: TGTGCCAGCAGCTCTGTCCACAGGGTAGAGACCCAGTACTTC.

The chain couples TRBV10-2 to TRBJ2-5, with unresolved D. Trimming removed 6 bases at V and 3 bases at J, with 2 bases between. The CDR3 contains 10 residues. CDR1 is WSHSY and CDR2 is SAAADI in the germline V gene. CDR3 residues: CASRKETQYF. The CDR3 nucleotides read TGCGCCAGCAGAAAAGAGACCCAGTACTTC.

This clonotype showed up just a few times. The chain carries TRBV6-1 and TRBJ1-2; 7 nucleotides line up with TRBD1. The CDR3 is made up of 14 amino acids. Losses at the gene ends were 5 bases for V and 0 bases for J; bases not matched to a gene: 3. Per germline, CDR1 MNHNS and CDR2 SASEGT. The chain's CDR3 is CASSPGQTNYGYTF. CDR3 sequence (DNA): TGTGCCAGCAGTCCGGGACAGACTAACTATGGCTACACCTTC.

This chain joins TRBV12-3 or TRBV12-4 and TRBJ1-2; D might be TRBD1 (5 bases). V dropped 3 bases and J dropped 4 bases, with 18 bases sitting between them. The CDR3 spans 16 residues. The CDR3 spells CASSFQGLSFSYGYTF. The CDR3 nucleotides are TGTGCCAGCAGTTTTCAGGGACTCTCTTTTAGCTATGGCTACACCTTC.

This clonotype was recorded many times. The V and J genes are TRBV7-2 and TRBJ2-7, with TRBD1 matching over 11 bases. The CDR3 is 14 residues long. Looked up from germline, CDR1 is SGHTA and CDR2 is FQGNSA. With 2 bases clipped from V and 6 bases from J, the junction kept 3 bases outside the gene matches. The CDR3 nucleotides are TGTGCCAGCAGCTTAAGGGACAGGGGGAGCGAGCAGTACTTC. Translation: CASSLRDRGSEQYF. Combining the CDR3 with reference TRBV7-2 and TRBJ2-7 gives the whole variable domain GAGVSQSPSNKVTEKGKDVELRCDPISGHTALYWYRQSLGQGLEFLIYFQGNSAPDKSGLPSDRFSAERTGGSVSTLTIQRTQQEDSAVYLCASSLRDRGSEQYFGPGTRLTVT.

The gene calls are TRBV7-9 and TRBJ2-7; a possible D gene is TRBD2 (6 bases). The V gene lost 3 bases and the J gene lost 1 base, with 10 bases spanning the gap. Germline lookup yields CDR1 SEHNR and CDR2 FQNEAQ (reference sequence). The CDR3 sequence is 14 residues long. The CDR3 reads CASSFAGLSYEQYF. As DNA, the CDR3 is TGTGCCAGCAGCTTCGCGGGACTTTCCTACGAGCAGTACTTC.

DNA of the CDR3: TGTGCCAGCAGCTATGACCAGGGGGCGCGGAATCAGCCCCAGCATTTT. Its protein product is CASSYDQGARNQPQHF. The rearrangement links TRBV6-2 or TRBV6-3 to TRBJ1-5; TRBD1 agrees at 8 bases. The CDR3 spans 16 residues. V dropped 6 bases and J dropped 4; count of bases not matched to a gene: 11. Germline loops: CDR1 MNHEY, CDR2 SVGEGT.

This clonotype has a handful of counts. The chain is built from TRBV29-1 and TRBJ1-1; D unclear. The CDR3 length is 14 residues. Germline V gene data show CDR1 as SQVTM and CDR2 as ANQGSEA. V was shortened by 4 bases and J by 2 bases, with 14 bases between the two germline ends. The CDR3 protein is CSVGRSWDNTEAFF. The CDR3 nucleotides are TGCAGCGTTGGTCGTTCATGGGATAACACTGAAGCTTTCTTT.

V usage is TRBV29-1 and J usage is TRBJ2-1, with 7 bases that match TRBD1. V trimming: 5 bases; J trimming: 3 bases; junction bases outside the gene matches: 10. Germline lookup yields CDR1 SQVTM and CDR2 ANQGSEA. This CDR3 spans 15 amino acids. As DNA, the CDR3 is TGCAGCGTTAAATTCGGGACAGTTTACTACAATGAGCAGTTCTTC. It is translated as CSVKFGTVYYNEQFF.

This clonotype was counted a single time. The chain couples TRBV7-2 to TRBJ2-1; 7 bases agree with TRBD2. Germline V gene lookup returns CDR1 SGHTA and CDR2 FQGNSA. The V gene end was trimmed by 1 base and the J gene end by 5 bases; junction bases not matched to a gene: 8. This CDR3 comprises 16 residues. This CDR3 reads CASSLGAGEPHNEQFF. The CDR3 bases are TGTGCCAGCAGCTTAGGGGCGGGGGAGCCCCACAATGAGCAGTTCTTC.

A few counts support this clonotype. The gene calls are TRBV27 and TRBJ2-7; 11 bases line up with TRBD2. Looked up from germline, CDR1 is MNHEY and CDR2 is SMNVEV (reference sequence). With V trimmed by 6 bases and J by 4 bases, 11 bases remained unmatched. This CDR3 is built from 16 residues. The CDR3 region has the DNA TGTGCCAGCAGGATGTCCTCACTAGCGGGGGTGTACGAGCAGTACTTC. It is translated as CASRMSSLAGVYEQYF.

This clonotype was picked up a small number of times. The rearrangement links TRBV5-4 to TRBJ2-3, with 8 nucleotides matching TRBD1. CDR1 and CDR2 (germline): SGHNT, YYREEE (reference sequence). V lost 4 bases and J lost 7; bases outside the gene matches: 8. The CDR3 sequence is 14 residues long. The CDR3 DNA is TGTGCCAGCAGCCCGACGCAGGGGGCATATACGCAGTATTTT. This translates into CASSPTQGAYTQYF.

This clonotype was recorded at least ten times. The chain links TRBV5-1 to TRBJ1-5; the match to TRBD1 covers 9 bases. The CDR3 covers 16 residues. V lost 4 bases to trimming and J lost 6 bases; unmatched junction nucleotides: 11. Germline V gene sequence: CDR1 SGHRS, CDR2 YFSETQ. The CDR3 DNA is TGCGCCAGCAGCCCAACCGGGACAGGGCGCGGTCAGCCCCAGCATTTT. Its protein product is CASSPTGTGRGQPQHF.